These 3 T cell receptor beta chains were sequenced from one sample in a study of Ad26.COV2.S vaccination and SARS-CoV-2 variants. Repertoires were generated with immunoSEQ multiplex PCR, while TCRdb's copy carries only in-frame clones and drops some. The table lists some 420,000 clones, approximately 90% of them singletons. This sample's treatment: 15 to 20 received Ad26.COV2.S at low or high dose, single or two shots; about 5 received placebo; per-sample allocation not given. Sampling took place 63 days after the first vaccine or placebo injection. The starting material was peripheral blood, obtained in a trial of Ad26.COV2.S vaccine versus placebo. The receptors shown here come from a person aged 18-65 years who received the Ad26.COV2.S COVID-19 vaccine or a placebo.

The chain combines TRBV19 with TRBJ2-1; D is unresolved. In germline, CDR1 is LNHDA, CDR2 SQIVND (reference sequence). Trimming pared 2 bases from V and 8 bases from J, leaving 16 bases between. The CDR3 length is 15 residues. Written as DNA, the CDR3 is TGTGCCAGTAGTATAACTTCGTCATCTAACTATGAGCAGTTCTTC. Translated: CASSITSSSNYEQFF.

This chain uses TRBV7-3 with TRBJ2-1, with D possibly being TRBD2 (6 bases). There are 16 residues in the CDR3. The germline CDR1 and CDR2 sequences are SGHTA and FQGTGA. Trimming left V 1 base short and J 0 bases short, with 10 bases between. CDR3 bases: TGTGCCAGCAGCTTAAATGCGGGGAGCTCCTACAATGAGCAGTTCTTC. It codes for CASSLNAGSSYNEQFF.

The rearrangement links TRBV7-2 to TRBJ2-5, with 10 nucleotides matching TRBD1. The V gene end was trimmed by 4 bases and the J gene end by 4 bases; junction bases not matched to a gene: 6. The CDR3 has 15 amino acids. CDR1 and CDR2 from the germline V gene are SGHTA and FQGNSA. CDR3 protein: CASSSTGQGLETQYF. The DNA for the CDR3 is TGTGCCAGCAGCTCGACGGGACAGGGGTTAGAGACCCAGTACTTC.